The entry below describes one T cell receptor beta chain. Its antigen is not known. The record originates from a study of shared clonotypes between healthy human individuals. Study-level background: Researchers assigned three CD4 naive, three CD4 memory, two CD8 naive and one CD8 memory plate to each donor. Overall study findings and caveats: Relative to memory subsets, naive subsets generally showed larger estimated richness.

All donors were Caucasian adults living in Nashville, Tennessee. The test was conducted at deep level. Profiling relied on immunoSEQ multiplex PCR, and the TCRdb table lists in-frame clones only, not all of them. This table has 640,000 or so clones, roughly 70% appearing once. J gave up 9 bases and V 1 base, and 15 bases lay outside the gene matches. This CDR3 has 16 amino acids. The germline V gene has CDR1 SGDLS and CDR2 YYNGEE. Sequenced: memory CD4+ T cells sorted from blood. Stated subset: CD45RA-negative fraction. This clonotype originated in a woman in her 30s in good health. The chain combines TRBV9 with TRBJ2-7; 8 bases match TRBD2. This chain's CDR3 is CASSVNPSGSQLRQYF. CDR3 coding DNA: TGTGCCAGCAGCGTAAACCCCAGCGGGAGTCAACTTCGGCAGTACTTC.